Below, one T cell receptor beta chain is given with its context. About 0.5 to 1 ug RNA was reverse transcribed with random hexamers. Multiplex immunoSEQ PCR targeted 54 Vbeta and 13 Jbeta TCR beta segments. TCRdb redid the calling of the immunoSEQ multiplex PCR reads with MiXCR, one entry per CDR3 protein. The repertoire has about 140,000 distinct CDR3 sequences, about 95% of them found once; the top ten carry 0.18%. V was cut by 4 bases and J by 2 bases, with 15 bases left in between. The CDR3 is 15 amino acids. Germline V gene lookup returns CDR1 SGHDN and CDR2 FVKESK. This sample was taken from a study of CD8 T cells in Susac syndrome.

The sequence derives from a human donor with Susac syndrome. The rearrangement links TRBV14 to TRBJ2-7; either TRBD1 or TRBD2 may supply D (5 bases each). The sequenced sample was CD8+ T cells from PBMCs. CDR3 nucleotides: TGTGCCAGCAGCCCTCCTTTTGGGGGTCCCTACGAGCAGTACTTC. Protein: CASSPPFGGPYEQYF.